This T cell receptor beta chain derives from a study of blood T cell repertoires in COVID-19 (dated by TCRdb to the early 2020s). Regarding the complete study: Samples from collaborators originated in the United States, Italy and Spain and spanned both the acute and convalescent phases of COVID-19. The material from the prospective study consisted of cDNA or gDNA derived from T cells, B-cell-depleted T cells, or PBMCs. The dataset comprised deeply sampled blood TCRbeta repertoires from subjects exposed to, actively infected with, or recovered from COVID-19. The repertoires were released in a freely available public database intended as a resource for research on the immune response to SARS-CoV-2. The samples were drawn from the first 160 participants of the ongoing ImmuneRACE study and from 1,200 or so subjects provided by 6 global collaborators. Sample metadata almost always included a de-identified subject ID, COVID-19 status, age in years and sex. Where available, HLA class I and class II types were obtained from metadata supplied by the sample provider rather than from assay-based typing. General conclusions and limits of the study: Clinical and demographic metadata were provided uncurated, with the amount varying by source and participant.

TCRbeta CDR3 regions were amplified from genomic DNA using the immunoSEQ Assay, a bias-controlled multiplex PCR. The paper's data handling went like this. Nucleated cell counts per sample were estimated from amplification of reference gene primers within the assay. To quantify the absolute abundance of each unique TCRbeta CDR3 rearrangement, sequence reads were collapsed and filtered. Productive Simpson clonality was computed per sample as the square root of Simpson's diversity index over productive rearrangements. What TCRdb holds here is the immuneACCESS table cut down to in-frame rearrangements. Part of the clones is not present; checked against another copy, under half of the missing clones reflect an unresolved V gene, and the others are unexplained. V and J calls and clone size come straight from that table; D and trimming were deduced from the DNA. The table for this sample lists about 300,000 clones; about 88% of them were counted only once. The ten largest clones capture 1.3% of the sample.

Taken from cysteine to phenylalanine, the CDR3 has 15 residues. Just the 45-base CDR3 DNA is kept, in frame starting at base 1. Here V drops 5 bases and J drops 1 base, and the junction holds 3 bases not matched to any gene. CDR1 and CDR2 (SEHNR, FQNEAQ) derive from the germline V gene (reference sequence). Remarks on this clone: Its antigen remains undetermined. Base quality data are lacking; no much larger clone is found one base away. The same CDR3 arises from other DNA sequences in this sample as well.

Each collaborating institution followed its own protocols to collect whole blood in K2EDTA tubes. For TCRbeta analysis, collaborator samples were shipped as frozen whole blood, as isolated PBMCs, or as DNA extracted from either sample type. The TCR sequence derives from a man between 65 and 85 years old with acute or convalescent COVID-19. Sequencing input: peripheral blood. This chain is built from TRBV7-9 and TRBJ2-2; the central 8 bases match TRBD1. The CDR3 region: CASSLDRVNTGELFF. The DNA sequence follows: TGTGCCAGCAGCCTGGACAGGGTGAACACCGGGGAGCTGTTTTTT.